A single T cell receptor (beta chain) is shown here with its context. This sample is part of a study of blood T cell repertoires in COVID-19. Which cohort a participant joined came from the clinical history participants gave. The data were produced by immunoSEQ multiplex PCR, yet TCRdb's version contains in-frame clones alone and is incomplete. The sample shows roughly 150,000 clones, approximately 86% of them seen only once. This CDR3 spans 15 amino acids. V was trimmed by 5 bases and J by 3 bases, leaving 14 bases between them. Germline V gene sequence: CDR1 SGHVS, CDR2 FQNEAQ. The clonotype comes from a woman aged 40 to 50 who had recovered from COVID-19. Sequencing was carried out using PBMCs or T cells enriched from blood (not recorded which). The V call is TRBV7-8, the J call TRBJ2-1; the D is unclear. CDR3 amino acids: CASSPSPYVYNEQFF. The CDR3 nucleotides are TGTGCCAGCAGCCCCTCCCCCTACGTCTACAATGAGCAGTTCTTC.